The 2 T cell receptor beta chains listed next were all sequenced from one sample in a study of radiotherapy plus CTLA-4 blockade in lung cancer. Measured with immunoSEQ multiplex PCR; TCRdb has only the in-frame clones, and not every one. Of about 38,000 clones in the sample, 60% to 75% were seen once. The sample consisted of peripheral blood, taken from a patient treated with radiotherapy plus ipilimumab. The receptors originated from a human donor with non-small cell lung cancer who had stable disease on radiotherapy plus ipilimumab.

The rearrangement links TRBV9 to TRBJ1-2; the match to TRBD1 covers 10 bases. The CDR3 is made up of 16 amino acids. After removal of 0 bases from V and 8 bases from J, the junction contained 10 bases not matched to a gene. CDR1 SGDLS and CDR2 YYNGEE come from the germline V gene. The CDR3 sequence is CASSVGLPGQGRGYTF. For the CDR3, the DNA is TGTGCCAGCAGCGTAGGCCTTCCGGGACAGGGGCGAGGCTACACCTTC.

The genes are TRBV27 and TRBJ1-2, with D possibly TRBD1 on 5 matching bases. V gave up 5 bases and J gave up 5 bases, with 15 bases separating them. The CDR3 sequence is 14 residues long. The germline CDR1 and CDR2 sequences are MNHEY and SMNVEV (reference sequence). This CDR3 reads CASSPHLDSYGYTF. The CDR3 coding sequence is TGTGCCAGCAGTCCCCACCTCGACAGTTATGGCTACACCTTC.